This TCR beta chain was identified during a study of blood T cell repertoires in COVID-19. Study-wide context: COVID-19 samples collected from the United States, Italy and Spain covered acute and convalescent phases. Nucleic acid was either cDNA or gDNA, and it came from T cells, B-cell-depleted T cells, or PBMCs.

The V gene end was trimmed by 1 base and the J gene end by 8 bases; junction bases not matched to a gene: 4. The CDR3 sequence is 13 residues long. Germline V gene data show CDR1 as MDHEN and CDR2 as SYDVKM. Per the study methods: Estimated nucleated cell counts came from reference gene primer amplification. Using immunoSEQ multiplex PCR, the repertoire was profiled, and TCRdb retains in-frame clones only, with some absent. Clone size and V and J calls were adopted from that table, with D and trimming inferred from the DNA. The sample carries tens of thousands of clones, about four fifths recorded once.

This chain joins TRBV28 and TRBJ1-2; 7 nucleotides line up with TRBD1. The TCR originated in a man between 65 and 85 years old with acute or convalescent COVID-19. The sample was peripheral blood. The chain's CDR3 is CASSLSYRGGYTF. The DNA of the CDR3 is TGTGCCAGCAGTTTATCCTACAGGGGAGGCTACACCTTC.